A single sample gave rise to the 17 T cell receptor beta chains below, sequenced in a study of OX40 agonist ivuxolimab in advanced cancers. The method was immunoSEQ multiplex PCR; TCRdb's version includes in-frame clones alone and lacks a portion of them. Of 100,000 to 150,000 clones listed, roughly 92% were seen once; the top ten hold 0.8% to 1%. This sample comprised CD4+ or CD8+ T cells sorted from blood, obtained in a trial of the OX40 agonist ivuxolimab. The receptors here all came from an adult with an advanced solid tumor such as melanoma, head and neck, liver or kidney cancer.

The chain uses TRBV5-6 and TRBJ2-7; D might be TRBD1 (5 bases). V was clipped by 3 bases and J by 5 bases, with 15 bases between them. CDR1 and CDR2 from the germline V gene are SGHDT and YYEEEE. CDR3 size: 14 residues. CDR3 DNA sequence: TGTGCCAGCAGCTGGACGGCCCTCAGGGACGAGCAGTACTTC. Translation gives CASSWTALRDEQYF.

This clone was counted once. This chain joins TRBV19 and TRBJ2-7, with 8 bases fitting TRBD1. The germline V gene encodes CDR1 LNHDA and CDR2 SQIVND (reference sequence). V lost 6 bases to trimming and J lost 3 bases; unmatched junction nucleotides: 7. This CDR3 has 14 amino acids. Here the CDR3 DNA reads TGTGCCAGTAGGCCCGGACAGGGAGACTACGAGCAGTACTTC. This encodes CASRPGQGDYEQYF.

The CDR3 spells CASSPRDRNTEAFF. CDR3 nucleotide sequence: TGTGCCAGCAGCCCGCGGGACAGGAACACTGAAGCTTTCTTT. The chain couples TRBV7-2 to TRBJ1-1; 7 bases fit TRBD1. Per the germline V gene, CDR1 is SGHTA and CDR2 is FQGNSA. V trimming: 5 bases; J trimming: 1 base; junction bases outside the gene matches: 4. The length of the CDR3 is 14 residues.

The V gene is TRBV12-5, the J gene TRBJ2-5; 7 positions agree with TRBD2. The J call may be in error: the DNA end matches TRBJ2-7 better. Germline values: CDR1 LGHNT, CDR2 FRNRAP. There are 14 residues in the CDR3. The chain's CDR3 is CASGLSGGFDEQYF. The CDR3 DNA is TGTGCTAGTGGTTTATCGGGAGGATTTGACGAGCAGTACTTC.

The rearrangement uses TRBV5-8 and TRBJ1-5; TRBD1 matches 8 bases. Germline CDR1 reads SGHTS; CDR2 reads YDEGEE. Unmatched junction bases numbered 13, after V lost 2 bases and J lost 6 bases. The CDR3 consists of 17 residues. The CDR3 region has the DNA TGTGCCAGCAGCTTTAAAGTCAGGACAGGGTCGGGTCAGCCCCAGCATTTT. Its translation: CASSFKVRTGSGQPQHF.

V is TRBV6-1 and J is TRBJ1-5, with a possible D match to TRBD1 (5 bases). Trimming removed 0 bases at V and 1 base at J, with 10 bases between. Germline CDR1 and CDR2: MNHNS and SASEGT. The CDR3 covers 16 residues. CDR3 sequence: CASSEALGGSNQPQHF. The CDR3 region has the DNA TGTGCCAGCAGTGAAGCCCTGGGGGGGAGCAATCAGCCCCAGCATTTT.

This clone was observed once. The rearrangement joins TRBV28 to TRBJ2-7; 9 bases align to TRBD2. V lost 6 bases and J lost 5; bases outside the gene matches: 8. Germline loops: CDR1 MDHEN, CDR2 SYDVKM. The CDR3 spans 14 residues. CDR3 DNA sequence: TGTGCCAGCAGCTTTAGCGGGAGATTCAACGAGCAGTACTTC. It encodes CASSFSGRFNEQYF.

The chain combines TRBV28 with TRBJ1-2; 8 nucleotides agree with TRBD1. The CDR3 consists of 15 residues. After removal of 5 bases from V and 5 bases from J, the junction contained 10 bases not matched to a gene. Germline CDR1 is MDHEN and CDR2 is SYDVKM. CDR3 in amino acids: CASSIGQGTVYGYTF. The CDR3 DNA reads as TGTGCCAGCAGTATCGGACAGGGAACCGTTTATGGCTACACCTTC.

The rearrangement links TRBV6-5 to TRBJ2-7, with D possibly TRBD2 on 6 matching bases. Looked up from germline, CDR1 is MNHEY and CDR2 is SVGAGI. V lost 5 bases and J lost 2, with 13 bases in between. The CDR3 is 14 residues long. CDR3: CASSRDSRAYEQYF. In nucleotides, the CDR3 is TGTGCCAGCAGTCGGGACTCTAGAGCCTACGAGCAGTACTTC.

This chain connects TRBV7-2 to TRBJ2-7; 11 nucleotides align to TRBD2. After removal of 7 bases from V and 2 bases from J, the junction contained 4 bases not matched to a gene. There are 14 residues in the CDR3. Per the germline V gene, CDR1 is SGHTA and CDR2 is FQGNSA. In nucleotides, the CDR3 is TGTGCCAGCAACCCGGGACTAGCGGCCTACGAGCAGTACTTC. This sequence encodes CASNPGLAAYEQYF.

The CDR3 coding sequence is TGTGCCAGCAGCTTACAGGGGGCGCTTGCAACTAATGAAAAACTGTTTTTT. It yields the protein CASSLQGALATNEKLFF. The chain employs TRBV5-6 and TRBJ1-4; 9 bases map to TRBD1. This CDR3 spans 17 amino acids. Trimming cost V 2 bases and J 0 bases; bases outside gene matches: 5. Germline V gene sequence: CDR1 SGHDT, CDR2 YYEEEE. Filled out from reference TRBV5-6 and TRBJ1-4, the complete variable domain reads DAGVTQSPTHLIKTRGQQVTLRCSPKSGHDTVSWYQQALGQGPQFIFQYYEEEERQRGNFPDRFSGHQFPNYSSELNVNALLLGDSALYLCASSLQGALATNEKLFFGSGTQLSVL.

This clone was seen only once. The J gene is TRBJ1-1, the V gene TRBV29-1, with D hard to call. CDR3 size: 12 residues. Per germline, CDR1 SQVTM and CDR2 ANQGSEA. Trimming pared 1 base from V and 1 base from J, leaving 4 bases between. The CDR3 sequence: CSVEGGNTEAFF. CDR3 bases: TGCAGCGTTGAAGGAGGGAACACTGAAGCTTTCTTT.

The rearrangement uses TRBV18 and TRBJ2-2, with 7 bases fitting TRBD1. The CDR3 runs 15 residues. Germline V lookup: CDR1 KGHSH, CDR2 LQKENI. V dropped 0 bases and J dropped 4; count of bases not matched to a gene: 2. The CDR3 nucleotides are TGTGCCAGCTCACCACCGACAGGGCCCACCGGGGAGCTGTTTTTT. Its protein is CASSPPTGPTGELFF.

This chain uses TRBV30 with TRBJ2-7; 11 bases agree with TRBD2. Trimming removed 5 bases from V and 7 bases from J; junction bases left unmatched: 16. The length of the CDR3 is 16 residues. CDR1 and CDR2 from the germline V gene are GTSNPN and SVGIG (reference sequence). The CDR3 sequence is CAWEPGALAGAEEQYF. CDR3 nucleotides: TGTGCCTGGGAGCCAGGAGCACTAGCGGGAGCGGAAGAGCAGTACTTC.

This sequence joins TRBV7-2 and TRBJ1-1, with 8 bases fitting TRBD1. Looked up from germline, CDR1 is SGHTA and CDR2 is FQGNSA. The CDR3 has 15 residues. The V and J ends lost 5 bases and 4 bases, in that order; junction bases with no gene match: 9. The CDR3 DNA reads as TGTGCCAGCAGCCAGACCGGACAGGGCGTCACTGAAGCTTTCTTT. Its translation: CASSQTGQGVTEAFF.

The CDR3 reads CASRQYQGNQETQYF. CDR3 nucleotide sequence: TGCGCCAGCAGACAATACCAAGGGAATCAAGAGACCCAGTACTTC. The genes are TRBV5-1 and TRBJ2-5; D ambiguous. CDR1 SGHRS and CDR2 YFSETQ come from the germline V gene. The CDR3 consists of 15 residues. The V end was cut by 5 bases, the J end by 2 bases, with 16 bases between. Looking up the rest from reference TRBV5-1 and TRBJ2-5 gives the full variable domain: KAGVTQTPRYLIKTRGQQVTLSCSPISGHRSVSWYQQTPGQGLQFLFEYFSETQRNKGNFPGRFSGRQFSNSRSEMNVSTLELGDSALYLCASRQYQGNQETQYFGPGTRLLVL.

The V gene is TRBV2, the J gene TRBJ1-5, with D possibly matching TRBD1 (5 bases). V was shortened by 2 bases and J by 7 bases, with 12 bases between the two germline ends. CDR1 is SNHLY, CDR2 FYNNEI, per germline. The CDR3 consists of 14 residues. The CDR3: CASSERAGKQPQHF. The CDR3 nucleotides are TGTGCCAGCAGTGAAAGGGCAGGGAAACAGCCCCAGCATTTT.